This is a list of T cell receptor beta chains from one sample in a study of naive and memory T cell subsets. Each CDR3 protein gets one entry after TCRdb re-called the UMI-ligation and nested PCR reads with MiXCR. Found here are approximately 20,000 distinct CDR3 sequences, about a tenth of them singletons; the top ten hold nearly 7%. This sample comprised skin, obtained from a tuberculin skin test site. The receptors were gathered from an adult in good health. The CDR3 runs from the conserved cysteine through the conserved F or W. The order of the fields is clone size, V gene, D gene, J gene, CDR3 DNA, CDR3 protein. The D gene is left open where the match is weak. A row's size may be missing; if present it is once, few, many or a size class.

>many|TRBV5-6|NA|TRBJ2-7
TGTGCCAGCAGCACACACGGACGGCTCTCCTACGAGCAGTACTTC
CASSTHGRLSYEQYF
>NA|TRBV6-5|NA|TRBJ2-1
TGTGCCAGCAGTTACTATCTAGAAGGGGGGGTCAACAATGAGCAGTTCTTC
CASSYYLEGGVNNEQFF
>NA|TRBV2|NA|TRBJ2-7
TGTGCCAGCAGATTCGGAATGACAGATTCCTACGAGCAGTACTTC
CASRFGMTDSYEQYF
>few|TRBV7-9|NA|TRBJ2-2
TGTGCCAGCAGCTTGATCTCGGACAATTCGAACACCGGGGAGCTGTTTTTT
CASSLISDNSNTGELFF
>many|TRBV13|NA|TRBJ2-3
TGTGCCAGCAGCTTTCCTAGCGTGGGGACAGATACGCAGTATTTT
CASSFPSVGTDTQYF
>NA|TRBV3-1|TRBD2|TRBJ2-3
TGTGCCAGCAGACCCGGACTAGCGGGCACAGATACGCAGTATTTT
CASRPGLAGTDTQYF
>many|TRBV20-1|TRBD1|TRBJ2-6
TGCAGTGCTAGGCCGGGACAGGGACTGTACGGAGGCTCTGGGGCCAACGTCCTGACTTTC
CSARPGQGLYGGSGANVLTF
>many|TRBV2|NA|TRBJ2-2
TGTGCCAGCAGTGAAGCGCACACCGGGGAGCTGTTTTTT
CASSEAHTGELFF
>many|TRBV20-1|NA|TRBJ1-2
TGCAGTGCTACCCCAGGACAGATGGCTAACTATGGCTACACCTTC
CSATPGQMANYGYTF
>NA|TRBV29-1|NA|TRBJ1-2
TGCAGCGTTGAGACGGTCTATAACTATGGCTACACCTTC
CSVETVYNYGYTF
>many|TRBV25-1|NA|TRBJ1-6
TGTGCCAGCAGTACGGACAGAAAATATAATTCACCCCTCCACTTT
CASSTDRKYNSPLHF
>NA|TRBV15|NA|TRBJ1-1
TGTGCCACCAGCAGAGATCCCGAGAACACTGAAGCTTTCTTT
CATSRDPENTEAFF
>NA|TRBV27|TRBD2|TRBJ2-1
TGTGCCAGCAGCCTGGGGGAGCGGGGTTACAATGAGCAGTTCTTC
CASSLGERGYNEQFF
>few|TRBV19|TRBD2|TRBJ2-2
TGTGCCAGTAGTAGCAGCGGGGAGGTAACCGGGGAGCTGTTTTTT
CASSSSGEVTGELFF
>medium-sized|TRBV12-3/TRBV12-4|NA|TRBJ2-2
TGTGCCAGCATGAATCGGGAGACCGGGGAGCTGTTTTTT
CASMNRETGELFF
>many|TRBV4-2|TRBD1|TRBJ1-6
TGTGCCAGCAGGAACCCGGGACAGGGGGCTAATTCACCCCTCCACTTT
CASRNPGQGANSPLHF
>medium-sized|TRBV28|NA|TRBJ2-3
TGTGCCAGCAAGGAAGGGGCCCGCACAGATACGCAGTATTTT
CASKEGARTDTQYF